A single sample gave rise to the 5 T cell receptor beta chains below, sequenced in a study of control samples from healthy donors and cancer patients. TCRdb's copy holds only in-frame clones and misses some; the assay was immunoSEQ multiplex PCR. The sample lists tens of thousands of clones, just under 95% seen once, with 4.5% to 6% in the top ten. Sequencing used blood. The origin of the receptors is a young woman in good health.

This clone has a single count. The chain links TRBV24-1 to TRBJ1-6; 8 nucleotides match TRBD1. The CDR3 covers 13 residues. CDR1 KGHDR and CDR2 SFDVKD come from the germline V gene. V was clipped by 9 bases and J by 10 bases; unmatched bases: 7. Here the CDR3 reads CATAGGPSSPLHF. The CDR3 DNA follows: TGTGCCACCGCAGGGGGCCCAAGCTCACCCCTCCACTTT.

This sequence joins TRBV18 and TRBJ1-1; D is possibly TRBD1 (6 bases). This CDR3 spans 19 amino acids. V dropped 6 bases and J dropped 1 base, with 27 bases sitting between them. Per the germline V gene, CDR1 is KGHSH and CDR2 is LQKENI. The CDR3 loop reads CASSIIGLTRGAPNTEAFF. The CDR3 nucleotides are TGTGCCAGCTCCATTATTGGTCTTACACGGGGGGCTCCGAACACTGAAGCTTTCTTT.

The rearrangement links TRBV7-2 to TRBJ1-2; 8 positions match TRBD1. Trimming cost V 5 bases and J 4 bases; bases outside gene matches: 15. The CDR3 is 17 amino acids. Germline assignment: CDR1 SGHTA and CDR2 FQGNSA. The CDR3: CASSPRQGLAGIYGYTF. The CDR3 bases are TGTGCCAGCAGCCCACGACAGGGGTTAGCGGGGATCTATGGCTACACCTTC.

The gene calls are TRBV19 and TRBJ2-1; a possible D gene is TRBD2 (6 bases). V lost 7 bases to trimming and J lost 6 bases, with 16 bases between them. Per the germline V gene, CDR1 is LNHDA and CDR2 is SQIVND (reference sequence). The CDR3 is 14 amino acids. This CDR3 is CASKDSGVSNEQFF. The CDR3 DNA reads TGTGCCAGTAAGGACTCGGGGGTATCCAATGAGCAGTTCTTC.

V and J are TRBV27 and TRBJ1-4; 7 nucleotides match TRBD1. Per the germline V gene, CDR1 is MNHEY and CDR2 is SMNVEV (reference sequence). Trimming removed 10 bases from V and 6 bases from J; junction bases left unmatched: 8. This CDR3 contains 13 residues. CDR3 in DNA: TGTGCCACAAAAGGGACAGTGGATGAAAAACTGTTTTTT. Protein: CATKGTVDEKLFF.